The 12 T cell receptor beta chains below were found in one sample sequenced in a study of blood T cells in healthy people across ages. With a J-beta primer mix and a sample-barcoded 5' primer, a second PCR ran about 6 to 11 cycles. TCRdb re-analysed the 5' RACE reads in MiXCR, keeping a single row per CDR3 protein. The data contain about 720,000 distinct CDR3 sequences, 20% to 25% of them seen just once; the ten biggest clones take up around 21%. Sequenced input: blood. These TCRs come from a man in his 70s in good health.

The rearrangement joins TRBV5-1 to TRBJ2-1, with 11 bases matching TRBD2. The germline gives CDR1 SGHRS, CDR2 YFSETQ. This CDR3 spans 15 amino acids. Losses at the gene ends were 3 bases for V and 5 bases for J; bases not matched to a gene: 4. The CDR3 DNA is TGCGCCAGCAGCTCTAGCGGGGGGCGAGACAATGAGCAGTTCTTC. This codes for CASSSSGGRDNEQFF. The full variable domain, in which reference TRBV5-1 and TRBJ2-1 provide the parts outside the CDR3, is KAGVTQTPRYLIKTRGQQVTLSCSPISGHRSVSWYQQTPGQGLQFLFEYFSETQRNKGNFPGRFSGRQFSNSRSEMNVSTLELGDSALYLCASSSSGGRDNEQFFGPGTRLTVL.

The rearrangement links TRBV30 to TRBJ2-1; TRBD2 is a possible D gene (6 bases). V gave up 5 bases and J gave up 2 bases, with 16 bases separating them. From germline, CDR1 is GTSNPN and CDR2 SVGIG (reference sequence). This CDR3 contains 15 residues. In nucleotides, the CDR3 is TGTGCCTGGTCTAAGACTAGTTTTCCCTACAATGAGCAGTTCTTC. Its protein is CAWSKTSFPYNEQFF.

In this sample, this clonotype turned up a few times. The chain has TRBV2 and TRBJ2-5, with a possible D match to TRBD2 (7 bases). The end of the DNA aligns better with TRBJ2-1, so the J call may be wrong. There are 17 residues in the CDR3. Germline V gene sequence: CDR1 SNHLY, CDR2 FYNNEI. The CDR3 coding sequence is TGTGCCAGCAGTGAAGCGAAAGTGGGGGGGCGATTCAATGAGCAGTTCTTC. It codes for CASSEAKVGGRFNEQFF.

CDR3 bases: TGTGCCAGCAGTAGGACAGGGGCCCTTAAGACCCAGTACTTC. Translated: CASSRTGALKTQYF. The V and J genes are TRBV12-3 or TRBV12-4 and TRBJ2-5; TRBD1 matches at 9 bases. V lost 5 bases to trimming and J lost 6 bases; unmatched junction nucleotides: 7. This CDR3 is 14 amino acids long.

The V call is TRBV20-1, the J call TRBJ2-4, with D perhaps given as TRBD1 or TRBD2 (5 bases each). V was shortened by 5 bases and J by 6 bases, with 8 bases between the two germline ends. There are 11 residues in the CDR3. Germline CDR1 DFQATT, CDR2 SNEGSKA (reference sequence). CDR3 in DNA: TGCAGTGCTTCGGGGACAAACATTCAGTACTTC. Its translation is CSASGTNIQYF.

This clonotype was counted between two and nine times. J is TRBJ2-1 and V is TRBV7-2; maybe TRBD2 (6 bases). The CDR3 runs to 16 residues. Between the trimmed V and J ends, which lost 5 bases and 7 bases, there was a span of 21 bases. Germline CDR1 is SGHTA and CDR2 is FQGNSA. CDR3 loop: CASSIGPPRRVNEQFF. Here the CDR3 DNA reads TGTGCCAGCAGCATCGGGCCTCCCCGGAGGGTAAATGAGCAGTTCTTC. The complete variable domain, with remaining parts taken from reference TRBV7-2 and TRBJ2-1, reads GAGVSQSPSNKVTEKGKDVELRCDPISGHTALYWYRQSLGQGLEFLIYFQGNSAPDKSGLPSDRFSAERTGGSVSTLTIQRTQQEDSAVYLCASSIGPPRRVNEQFFGPGTRLTVL.

This clonotype came up a few times. This chain links TRBV28 with TRBJ2-3, with 12 bases fitting TRBD2. V trimming: 6 bases; J trimming: 0 bases; junction bases outside the gene matches: 13. The CDR3 has 19 amino acids. Germline loops: CDR1 MDHEN, CDR2 SYDVKM. CDR3 residues: CASRPTSGGHRRSTDTQYF. The CDR3 DNA reads as TGTGCCAGCAGACCAACTAGCGGGGGGCACCGACGCAGCACAGATACGCAGTATTTT.

Of note for this clonotype: Given a much more abundant clone one base away, this may be a read error. The gene calls are TRBV11-3 and TRBJ2-5, with D unresolved. Trimming took 3 bases from V and 5 from J, leaving 4 bases between them. The CDR3 is 11 residues long. Germline V gene lookup returns CDR1 SGHNT and CDR2 YENEEA. As DNA, the CDR3 is TGTGCCAGCAGCTTCCATGAGACCCAGTACTTC. Translated, it gives CASSFHETQYF. Based on the CDR3 plus reference TRBV11-3 and TRBJ2-5, the full variable domain is EAGVVQSPRYKIIEKKQPVAFWCNPISGHNTLYWYLQNLGQGPELLIRYENEEAVDDSQLPKDRFSAERLKGVDSTLKIQPAELGDSAVYLCASSFHETQYFGPGTRLLVL.

This clonotype was counted at least ten times. The chain uses TRBV27 and TRBJ1-4; D gene ambiguous. The CDR3 is made up of 13 amino acids. Trimming pared 5 bases from V and 8 bases from J, leaving 12 bases between. The germline V gene has CDR1 MNHEY and CDR2 SMNVEV (reference sequence). CDR3 in amino acids: CASSEPRGEKLFF. In nucleotides, the CDR3 is TGTGCCAGCAGTGAGCCGCGGGGAGAAAAACTGTTTTTT.

This chain links TRBV5-1 with TRBJ2-1; 11 bases are a match to TRBD2. The V gene end was trimmed by 4 bases and the J gene end by 9 bases; junction bases not matched to a gene: 9. This CDR3 is 15 amino acids long. Germline lookup yields CDR1 SGHRS and CDR2 YFSETQ. The CDR3 DNA reads as TGCGCCAGCAGCACTACTAGCGGGAGTTTTGGTGAGCAGTTCTTC. Protein sequence: CASSTTSGSFGEQFF.

The rearrangement links TRBV5-1 to TRBJ2-3, with TRBD2 identical over 9 bases. The CDR3 is 17 amino acids. Germline trimming cut 0 bases from V and 4 bases from J; bases unmatched to any gene: 9. Germline CDR1 and CDR2: SGHRS and YFSETQ. The CDR3 region has the DNA TGCGCCAGCAGCTTGGAAGGGCGGGGGGGCACCCCAGATACGCAGTATTTT. Amino acid sequence: CASSLEGRGGTPDTQYF.

This clonotype has only a few counts. This chain connects TRBV5-1 to TRBJ2-7; TRBD2 matches 8 bases. CDR1 and CDR2 from the germline V gene are SGHRS and YFSETQ. The CDR3 loop spans 15 amino acids. Unmatched junction bases numbered 7, after V lost 0 bases and J lost 5 bases. The CDR3 reads CASSLVLSGGDEQYF. CDR3 nucleotide sequence: TGCGCCAGCAGCTTGGTATTGTCGGGGGGGGACGAGCAGTACTTC. Combining the CDR3 with reference TRBV5-1 and TRBJ2-7 gives the whole variable domain KAGVTQTPRYLIKTRGQQVTLSCSPISGHRSVSWYQQTPGQGLQFLFEYFSETQRNKGNFPGRFSGRQFSNSRSEMNVSTLELGDSALYLCASSLVLSGGDEQYFGPGTRLTVT.